Many counts were recorded for the clone carrying this T cell receptor beta chain. Its antigen is undetermined. With duration under 3 months, ophthalmopathy was active: Clinical Activity Score at least 3, NOSPECS at least 4. This sample is part of a study of T cells in Graves' hyperthyroidism and ophthalmopathy. Study-wide results and limits: Most clonotypes expanded in the thyroid (above 0.001) were also present in blood.

V lost 7 bases and J 9 bases, leaving 19 bases between the germline ends. CDR3 length equals 14 residues. From germline, CDR1 is MDHEN and CDR2 SYDVKM. Regions amplified from RNA transcripts were the TCR beta CDR3 regions. HTBI primers were the set used in a first-round RT-PCR of the TCR CDR3. TCRdb re-derived calls from the multiplex PCR reads in MiXCR, one entry per CDR3 protein. Of approximately 490,000 distinct CDR3 sequences in the sample, under 25% were seen once. The sequenced material came from blood. This clonotype originated in a woman between 70 and 85 years old with Graves' ophthalmopathy. The V call is TRBV28, the J call TRBJ2-1; D perhaps matches TRBD1 (6 bases). CDR3 sequence reads: CASTGTPQGSEQFF. CDR3 nucleotides: TGTGCCAGCACCGGGACCCCCCAGGGGAGTGAGCAGTTCTTC.